One sample yielded the 27 T cell receptor beta chains listed below, sequenced in a study of control samples from healthy donors and cancer patients (dated by TCRdb to 2020 to 2021). Libraries came from the immunoSEQ multiplex PCR assay. Here the immuneACCESS table is served through TCRdb, limited to in-frame sequences with V and J called. Missing clones are a known gap in these copies; in checked studies unresolved V genes cover under half, and the rest lacks a known reason. In all, the sample holds roughly 120,000 clones, and roughly nine tenths of those were seen once. The top ten constitute almost 8% of the sample. Sample: blood. Every receptor here comes from a woman aged 18-29 years in good health.

The rearrangement links TRBV19 to TRBJ2-1; possibly TRBD1 for D (6 bases). CDR1 and CDR2 (germline): LNHDA, SQIVND (reference sequence). The CDR3 is 15 residues long. V was pared by 7 bases and J by 4 bases, with 17 bases between. CDR3 protein: CASTGPDSPYNEQFF. The CDR3 nucleotides are TGTGCCAGTACTGGCCCGGACAGCCCTTACAATGAGCAGTTCTTC.

This clone was seen once. V is TRBV19 and J is TRBJ2-7; 8 bases map to TRBD1. The germline CDR1 and CDR2 sequences are LNHDA and SQIVND (reference sequence). V was clipped by 5 bases and J by 3 bases; unmatched bases: 6. This CDR3 comprises 14 residues. The CDR3 nucleotides are TGTGCCAGTAGTCAGGGGGCACAGGGCTACGAGCAGTACTTC. It encodes CASSQGAQGYEQYF.

This clone was seen only once. The chain couples TRBV24-1 to TRBJ2-2; 11 nucleotides match TRBD1. There are 16 residues in the CDR3. Germline V CDR1 and CDR2: KGHDR, SFDVKD. J lost 4 bases, V lost 3 bases, and 3 bases had no gene match. In nucleotides, the CDR3 is TGTGCCACCAGTGATACCGGGACAGGGGGCACCGGGGAGCTGTTTTTT. This encodes CATSDTGTGGTGELFF.

The V call is TRBV4-3, the J call TRBJ2-1; the match to TRBD2 covers 7 bases. Germline V gene lookup returns CDR1 LGHNA and CDR2 YSLEER. The CDR3 is 16 residues long. V shed 0 bases and J 6 bases; nucleotides not matched to a gene: 8. The CDR3 here is CASSQDFGAGINEQFF. In DNA form, the CDR3 reads TGCGCCAGCAGCCAAGATTTCGGAGCGGGGATCAATGAGCAGTTCTTC.

This chain links TRBV28 with TRBJ2-3; D might be TRBD2 (6 bases). In germline, CDR1 is MDHEN, CDR2 SYDVKM. The CDR3 has 16 residues. The V gene lost 1 base and the J gene lost 2 bases, with 13 bases spanning the gap. CDR3 nucleotides: TGTGCCAGCAGTTTATATTGGGGAGGAGTCACAGATACGCAGTATTTT. Protein: CASSLYWGGVTDTQYF.

V gene TRBV2 combines with J gene TRBJ2-1; weak D call: TRBD2 (5 bases). The length of the CDR3 is 16 residues. Germline CDR1 is SNHLY and CDR2 is FYNNEI. V lost 6 bases and J 0 bases, leaving 15 bases between the germline ends. DNA for the CDR3: TGTGCCAGCAGCGGCTCTCTAGGAGGCTCCTACAATGAGCAGTTCTTC. Translating gives CASSGSLGGSYNEQFF.

J is TRBJ2-3 and V is TRBV7-7; 13 nucleotides match TRBD2. CDR3 length: 15 residues. V gave up 5 bases and J gave up 3 bases; unmatched junction bases: 2. Germline V gives CDR1 SSHAT, CDR2 FNYEAQ (reference sequence). CDR3 in amino acids: CASSTSGGATDTQYF. In DNA form, the CDR3 reads TGTGCCAGCAGCACTAGCGGGGGGGCGACAGATACGCAGTATTTT.

V and J are TRBV5-4 and TRBJ2-7, with 10 bases matching TRBD1. This CDR3 has 13 residues. CDR1 and CDR2 (germline): SGHNT, YYREEE (reference sequence). The V segment lost 4 bases and the J segment 4 bases; nucleotides outside the gene matches: 2. DNA of the CDR3: TGTGCCAGCAGCGGGGACAGGGGATACGAGCAGTACTTC. It translates to CASSGDRGYEQYF.

In its sample, this clone was seen a few times. The chain links TRBV4-1 to TRBJ1-3; no firm D call. The germline V gene has CDR1 MGHRA and CDR2 YSYEKL. CDR3 length: 14 residues. V was clipped by 5 bases and J by 0 bases, with 8 bases between them. The CDR3 is CASSTRFSGNTIYF. As DNA, the CDR3 is TGCGCCAGCAGCACCAGGTTCTCTGGAAACACCATATATTTT.

The CDR3 bases are TGTGCCAGCAGTTACTCTCTACTGTCGAACACTGAAGCTTTCTTT. Its protein is CASSYSLLSNTEAFF. The rearrangement links TRBV6-5 to TRBJ1-1; no reliable D call. Per the germline V gene, CDR1 is MNHEY and CDR2 is SVGAGI. CDR3 size: 15 residues. V was clipped by 0 bases and J by 1 base, with 9 bases between them.

V is TRBV9 and J is TRBJ1-1, with a tentative D call TRBD1 (5 bases). Trimming left V 0 bases short and J 3 bases short, with 12 bases between. Per germline, CDR1 SGDLS and CDR2 YYNGEE. The CDR3 is made up of 15 amino acids. The CDR3 DNA reads as TGTGCCAGCAGCGTAGATGGGGCAGGAGACACTGAAGCTTTCTTT. Its translation is CASSVDGAGDTEAFF.

The rearrangement links TRBV30 to TRBJ2-3, with no clear D. The V end lost 4 bases, the J end lost 6 bases, and 8 bases lay between the germline ends. Germline CDR1 and CDR2: GTSNPN and SVGIG (reference sequence). CDR3 length: 11 amino acids. As DNA, the CDR3 is TGTGCCTGGACTAGAGGCGATACGCAGTATTTT. This translates into CAWTRGDTQYF.

The chain couples TRBV13 to TRBJ2-2, with D hard to call. CDR3 length equals 15 residues. Germline CDR1 is PRHDT and CDR2 is FYEKMQ (reference sequence). The ends were cut back, 6 bases at V and 5 bases at J, with 16 bases in the middle. CDR3: CASSLTAERTGELFF. Written as DNA, the CDR3 is TGTGCCAGCAGTCTCACCGCTGAGCGAACCGGGGAGCTGTTTTTT.

The rearrangement uses TRBV7-9 and TRBJ2-2, with 7 bases that match TRBD2. Looked up from germline, CDR1 is SEHNR and CDR2 is FQNEAQ (reference sequence). With V trimmed by 5 bases and J by 0 bases, 3 bases remained unmatched. The CDR3 runs 15 residues. As DNA, the CDR3 is TGTGCCAGCAGCCCTCTAGCGGCGAACACCGGGGAGCTGTTTTTT. It specifies CASSPLAANTGELFF.

The chain couples TRBV5-5 to TRBJ1-2, with a weak D call TRBD1 (5 bases). Germline CDR1 is SGHKS and CDR2 is YYEKEE (reference sequence). The CDR3 sequence is 17 residues long. V was shortened by 0 bases and J by 5 bases, with 20 bases between the two germline ends. In nucleotides, the CDR3 is TGTGCCAGCAGCTTGGGAATTAGTGCGCAGGGCCCTTATGGCTACACCTTC. This translates into CASSLGISAQGPYGYTF.

The count of this clone is one. The rearrangement uses TRBV15 and TRBJ2-3, with 7 positions matching TRBD2. The V and J ends lost 4 bases and 3 bases, in that order; junction bases with no gene match: 7. The CDR3 is 15 amino acids. Per germline, CDR1 LNHNV and CDR2 YYDKDF (reference sequence). CDR3 loop: CATSTQRGVTDTQYF. CDR3 nucleotides: TGTGCCACCAGCACCCAGCGGGGAGTGACAGATACGCAGTATTTT.

This clone has only one observation. The J gene is TRBJ1-1, the V gene TRBV4-3; D not resolved. The germline V and J ends were trimmed by 1 base and 4 bases, with 13 bases remaining between them. CDR1 LGHNA and CDR2 YSLEER come from the germline V gene. CDR3 length equals 15 residues. DNA for the CDR3: TGCGCCAGCAGCCAAGGAATAGGGCGGGTCACTGAAGCTTTCTTT. It yields the protein CASSQGIGRVTEAFF.

The chain recombines TRBV24-1 with TRBJ1-2; D is perhaps TRBD1 (5 bases). This CDR3 contains 13 residues. V dropped 9 bases and J dropped 1 base, with 11 bases sitting between them. Germline V gene data show CDR1 as KGHDR and CDR2 as SFDVKD. CDR3 loop: CATARDSNYGYTF. The CDR3 region has the DNA TGTGCCACCGCGCGAGACAGTAACTATGGCTACACCTTC.

The rearrangement links TRBV28 to TRBJ2-7; 10 bases are shared with TRBD2. Trimming at V came to 6 bases and at J to 3 bases, leaving 5 bases not matched to a gene. This CDR3 is 14 amino acids long. CDR1 is MDHEN and CDR2 is SYDVKM in the germline V gene. CDR3 nucleotides: TGTGCCAGCAGCGGGACTAGCGTTTACTACGAGCAGTACTTC. Translating gives CASSGTSVYYEQYF.

V is TRBV4-3 and J is TRBJ1-3; possibly TRBD1 for D (5 bases). The CDR3 length is 16 residues. Germline V gives CDR1 LGHNA, CDR2 YSLEER. V lost 1 base, J lost 0 bases, and 10 bases lay in between. DNA of the CDR3: TGCGCCAGCAGCCAAGGGCGACAGAGCTCTGGAAACACCATATATTTT. Residues: CASSQGRQSSGNTIYF.

The rearrangement joins TRBV28 to TRBJ2-1; 10 positions match TRBD1. The V segment lost 9 bases and the J segment 6 bases; nucleotides outside the gene matches: 5. The V gene's germline CDR1 is MDHEN and CDR2 SYDVKM. CDR3 size: 13 residues. The CDR3 DNA follows: TGTGCCAGTACGGGACAGGGGACCAATGAGCAGTTCTTC. Translated: CASTGQGTNEQFF.

The chain couples TRBV21-1 to TRBJ1-1; the table's D call TRBD1 went unverified against the DNA. TRBV21-1 is listed as a pseudogene. The CDR3 runs to 15 residues. CDR3 sequence reads: CASRQVDRANTEAFF. The CDR3 nucleotides are TGTGCCAGCAGACAAGTAGACAGGGCGAACACTGAAGCTTTCTTT.

The V and J genes are TRBV9 and TRBJ2-2; no definite D call. The CDR3 sequence is 13 residues long. The V and J ends lost 4 bases and 6 bases respectively, with 10 bases between them. Per the germline V gene, CDR1 is SGDLS and CDR2 is YYNGEE. CDR3 DNA: TGTGCCAGCAGCTTCCAGGTCCCCGGGGAGCTGTTTTTT. Its protein is CASSFQVPGELFF.

The chain is built from TRBV9 and TRBJ1-1; 9 nucleotides agree with TRBD1. The CDR3 is made up of 14 amino acids. CDR1 SGDLS and CDR2 YYNGEE come from the germline V gene. Losses at the gene ends were 4 bases for V and 5 bases for J; bases not matched to a gene: 6. The CDR3 loop is CASSTRQGGTEAFF. The DNA for the CDR3 is TGTGCCAGCAGCACACGACAGGGGGGGACTGAAGCTTTCTTT.

V is TRBV18 and J is TRBJ2-5; 9 bases fit TRBD2. The CDR3 is made up of 14 amino acids. The germline V gene has CDR1 KGHSH and CDR2 LQKENI. V shed 3 bases, J shed 5 bases, and the junction held 4 bases outside the gene matches. CDR3 in amino acids: CASSPAGGVETQYF. DNA for the CDR3: TGTGCCAGCTCACCTGCGGGAGGGGTGGAGACCCAGTACTTC.

This clone has a single count. The rearrangement links TRBV4-1 to TRBJ2-5; 8 bases are a match to TRBD2. The length of the CDR3 is 15 residues. Germline CDR1 is MGHRA and CDR2 is YSYEKL. The junction had 6 bases not matched to a gene; V was cut back by 4 bases and J by 2 bases. CDR3 residues: CASSPPAGGQETQYF. The DNA of the CDR3 is TGCGCCAGCAGCCCACCCGCGGGAGGACAAGAGACCCAGTACTTC.

V usage is TRBV28 and J usage is TRBJ1-5; possible D gene TRBD1, 5 bases. The CDR3 is 14 residues long. Germline V gene data show CDR1 as MDHEN and CDR2 as SYDVKM. The V end was cut by 6 bases, the J end by 5 bases, with 14 bases between. In DNA form, the CDR3 reads TGTGCCAGCAGCCCCCCGGAGGGACATCAGCCCCAGCATTTT. Its protein product is CASSPPEGHQPQHF.